This T cell receptor beta chain was captured by sequencing in a study of cytomegalovirus exposure and HLA in healthy donors. The ends lost 2 bases at V and 9 bases at J; junction bases unmatched: 7. The CDR3 is made up of 14 amino acids. Germline V gives CDR1 SGHRS, CDR2 YFSETQ. The table lists this clone with a count of one. Primers: 60 Vbeta forward and 13 Jbeta reverse. Sequencing used immunoSEQ multiplex PCR; TCRdb keeps in-frame clones, though not all of them. Found here are over 100,000 clones, just under 75% of them singletons; the top ten hold 5.5% to 8.5%. The chain is built from TRBV5-1 and TRBJ2-1; TRBD2 aligns across 8 bases. Material for sequencing was PBMCs. The TCR originated in a man aged 35 to 55 in good health and CMV-seropositive. CDR3 in amino acids: CASSFGAGVGEQFF. In DNA, the CDR3 is TGCGCCAGCAGCTTTGGAGCGGGAGTTGGTGAGCAGTTCTTC. The whole variable domain, filled in from reference TRBV5-1 and TRBJ2-1, reads KAGVTQTPRYLIKTRGQQVTLSCSPISGHRSVSWYQQTPGQGLQFLFEYFSETQRNKGNFPGRFSGRQFSNSRSEMNVSTLELGDSALYLCASSFGAGVGEQFFGPGTRLTVL.